One sample yielded the 12 T cell receptor beta chains listed below, sequenced in a study of T cell repertoires in cytomegalovirus infection. TCRdb used MiXCR to reprocess the reads, holding one entry per CDR3 protein. The profile shows about half a million distinct CDR3 sequences, 30% to 40% of them singletons. These receptors' antigens are unknown. The sample consisted of cultured PBMCs, taken from culture after CMV antigen stimulation. The receptors stem from a human donor in good health (CMV status not recorded). Some clones in this sample may be carry-over from other donors' samples.

This clonotype was seen a few times. This chain connects TRBV19 to TRBJ1-2; D gene ambiguous. Between the trimmed V and J ends, which lost 4 bases and 6 bases, there was a span of 9 bases. There are 12 residues in the CDR3. CDR1 is LNHDA and CDR2 is SQIVND in the germline V gene (reference sequence). CDR3 loop: CASSRIPHGYTF. The CDR3 DNA reads as TGTGCCAGTAGTAGGATTCCTCATGGCTACACCTTC.

This clonotype was detected only a few times. This chain links TRBV19 with TRBJ2-7, with 7 bases fitting TRBD2. The CDR3 is made up of 16 amino acids. Per germline, CDR1 LNHDA and CDR2 SQIVND (reference sequence). The junction had 16 bases not matched to a gene; V was cut back by 5 bases and J by 6 bases. CDR3 bases: TGTGCCAGTAGTCCGGTGGGCGGGGGAATAGGGGCCGAGCAGTACTTC. Translated, it gives CASSPVGGGIGAEQYF.

This sequence joins TRBV11-3 and TRBJ2-5; 7 bases match TRBD2. The CDR3 runs to 14 residues. The V segment lost 5 bases and the J segment 5 bases; nucleotides outside the gene matches: 8. Germline V gene lookup returns CDR1 SGHNT and CDR2 YENEEA. The CDR3 protein is CASSRSGGAETQYF. The DNA for the CDR3 is TGTGCCAGCAGCCGCTCGGGGGGAGCGGAGACCCAGTACTTC.

This clonotype was counted many times. DNA of the CDR3: TGTGCCAGCAGCTTAAGCAGGGGTGACTACGAGCAGTACTTC. It codes for CASSLSRGDYEQYF. The chain has TRBV7-2 and TRBJ2-7, with a possible D match to TRBD1 (6 bases). V lost 2 bases and J lost 3, with 11 bases in between. This CDR3 spans 14 amino acids. Germline lookup yields CDR1 SGHTA and CDR2 FQGNSA.

The V call is TRBV18, the J call TRBJ2-2; D unclear. V gave up 3 bases and J gave up 5 bases, with 10 bases separating them. The germline CDR1 and CDR2 sequences are KGHSH and LQKENI. CDR3 size: 14 residues. The CDR3 sequence is CASSPAPRTGELFF. CDR3 sequence (DNA): TGTGCCAGCTCACCTGCACCACGGACCGGGGAGCTGTTTTTT.

The sample holds a few counts of this clonotype. The rearrangement uses TRBV6-2 or TRBV6-3 and TRBJ2-1; D is perhaps TRBD2 (6 bases). CDR1 is MNHEY and CDR2 is SVGEGT in the germline V gene. The CDR3 has 14 amino acids. V was pared by 2 bases and J by 7 bases, with 12 bases between. The CDR3 coding sequence is TGTGCCAGCAGTTACGGAGGGCCGGGGAATGAGCAGTTCTTC. Amino acid sequence: CASSYGGPGNEQFF.

The chain combines TRBV29-1 with TRBJ2-2, with D unclear. Germline V CDR1 and CDR2: SQVTM, ANQGSEA. V dropped 4 bases and J dropped 2 bases, with 5 bases sitting between them. This CDR3 is built from 12 residues. CDR3 region: CSVVQNTGELFF. In DNA form, the CDR3 reads TGCAGCGTTGTCCAAAACACCGGGGAGCTGTTTTTT.

This clonotype was recorded many times. CDR3 loop: CASSLRQGGSNQPQHF. In DNA, the CDR3 is TGTGCCAGCAGTCTCCGACAGGGCGGAAGCAATCAGCCCCAGCATTTT. This chain links TRBV12-3 or TRBV12-4 with TRBJ1-5; 7 positions match TRBD1. The V and J ends lost 5 bases and 1 base, in that order; junction bases with no gene match: 8. This CDR3 contains 16 residues.

This clonotype was observed at least ten times. The chain carries TRBV7-2 and TRBJ1-1, with TRBD1 matching 11 bases. V dropped 1 base and J dropped 4; count of bases not matched to a gene: 11. This CDR3 has 18 amino acids. CDR1 SGHTA and CDR2 FQGNSA come from the germline V gene. The CDR3: CASSLVRTGGRYATEAFF. The CDR3 DNA reads TGTGCCAGCAGCTTAGTGAGGACAGGGGGCAGGTACGCCACTGAAGCTTTCTTT.

The chain couples TRBV5-5 to TRBJ2-7; 11 nucleotides line up with TRBD1. Trimming removed 4 bases from V and 2 bases from J; junction bases left unmatched: 8. Germline values: CDR1 SGHKS, CDR2 YYEKEE (reference sequence). The CDR3 has 16 amino acids. The CDR3 is CASSPLGQGATYEQYF. The CDR3 DNA follows: TGTGCCAGCAGCCCGCTTGGACAGGGGGCCACCTACGAGCAGTACTTC.

This clonotype was counted between two and nine times. The V and J genes are TRBV19 and TRBJ2-2, with 10 bases lining up with TRBD2. Germline values: CDR1 LNHDA, CDR2 SQIVND (reference sequence). This CDR3 has 16 amino acids. The V gene end was trimmed by 7 bases and the J gene end by 7 bases; junction bases not matched to a gene: 12. Written as DNA, the CDR3 is TGTGCCAGTACAAAGCGGGAGGGCCAGAGGTTCGGGGAGCTGTTTTTT. It yields the protein CASTKREGQRFGELFF.

This clonotype was seen a handful of times. The rearrangement uses TRBV15 and TRBJ1-2; D might be TRBD1 (6 bases). CDR1 is LNHNV, CDR2 YYDKDF, per germline (reference sequence). The CDR3 runs 14 residues. The ends were cut back, 5 bases at V and 4 bases at J, with 14 bases in the middle. CDR3 DNA: TGTGCCACCAGCCCAGGGGCAAAAGGCTATGGCTACACCTTC. The encoded protein is CATSPGAKGYGYTF.